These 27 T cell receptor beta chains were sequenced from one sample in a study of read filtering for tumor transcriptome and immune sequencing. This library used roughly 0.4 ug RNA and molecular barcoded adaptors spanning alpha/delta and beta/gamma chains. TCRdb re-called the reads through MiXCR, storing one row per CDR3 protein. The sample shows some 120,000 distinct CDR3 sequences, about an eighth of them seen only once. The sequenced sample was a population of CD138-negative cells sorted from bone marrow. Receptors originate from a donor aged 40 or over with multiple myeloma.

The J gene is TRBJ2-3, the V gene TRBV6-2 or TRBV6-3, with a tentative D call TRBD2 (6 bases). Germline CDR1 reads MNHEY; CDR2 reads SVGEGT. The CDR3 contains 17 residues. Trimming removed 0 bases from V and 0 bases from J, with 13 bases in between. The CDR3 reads CASSYSPGLSSTDTQYF. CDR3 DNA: TGTGCCAGCAGTTACTCACCGGGACTTTCTAGCACAGATACGCAGTATTTT.

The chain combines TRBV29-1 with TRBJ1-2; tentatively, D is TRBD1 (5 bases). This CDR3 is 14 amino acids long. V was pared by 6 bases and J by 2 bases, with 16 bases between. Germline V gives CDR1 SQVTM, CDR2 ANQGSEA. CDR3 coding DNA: TGCAGCGTGACTGGGGACCGCTCAAACTATGGCTACACCTTC. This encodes CSVTGDRSNYGYTF. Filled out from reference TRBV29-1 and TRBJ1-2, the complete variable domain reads SAVISQKPSRDICQRGTSLTIQCQVDSQVTMMFWYRQQPGQSLTLIATANQGSEATYESGFVIDKFPISRPNLTFSTLTVSNMSPEDSSIYLCSVTGDRSNYGYTFGSGTRLTVV.

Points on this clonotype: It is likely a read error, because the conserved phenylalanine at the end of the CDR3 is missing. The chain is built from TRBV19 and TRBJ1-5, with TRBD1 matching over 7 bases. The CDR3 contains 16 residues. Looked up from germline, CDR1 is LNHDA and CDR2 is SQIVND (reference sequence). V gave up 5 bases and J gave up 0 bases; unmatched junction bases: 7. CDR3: CASSSQGGGSNQPQHY. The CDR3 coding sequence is TGTGCCAGTAGTTCGCAGGGGGGTGGTAGCAATCAGCCCCAGCATTAT.

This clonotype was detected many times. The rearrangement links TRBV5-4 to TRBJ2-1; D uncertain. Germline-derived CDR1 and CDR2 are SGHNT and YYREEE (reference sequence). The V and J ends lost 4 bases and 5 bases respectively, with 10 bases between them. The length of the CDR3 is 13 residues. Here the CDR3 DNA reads TGTGCCAGCAGCGCAAACAGCGACAATGAGCAGTTCTTC. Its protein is CASSANSDNEQFF.

The CDR3 DNA follows: TGTGCCAGCAGCTTTCGACTAGCGGGAGGCCAGACGGCCTACGAGCAGTACTTC. As protein: CASSFRLAGGQTAYEQYF. The V and J genes are TRBV11-1 and TRBJ2-7; the match to TRBD2 covers 13 bases. V was clipped by 3 bases and J by 2 bases; unmatched bases: 10. Germline assignment: CDR1 SGHAT and CDR2 FQDESV (reference sequence). There are 18 residues in the CDR3.

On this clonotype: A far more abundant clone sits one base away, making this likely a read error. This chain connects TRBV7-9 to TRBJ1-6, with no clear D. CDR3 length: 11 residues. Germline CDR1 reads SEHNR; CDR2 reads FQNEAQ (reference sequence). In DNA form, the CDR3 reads TGTGCCAGCAGCGAAACAGATGAAGCTTCCTTT. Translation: CASSETDEASF. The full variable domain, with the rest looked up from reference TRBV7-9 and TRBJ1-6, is DTGVSQNPRHKITKRGQNVTFRCDPISEHNRLYWYRQTLGQGPEFLTYFQNEAQLEKSRLLSDRFSAERPKGSFSTLEIQRTEQGDSAMYLCASSETDEASFGNGTRLTVT.

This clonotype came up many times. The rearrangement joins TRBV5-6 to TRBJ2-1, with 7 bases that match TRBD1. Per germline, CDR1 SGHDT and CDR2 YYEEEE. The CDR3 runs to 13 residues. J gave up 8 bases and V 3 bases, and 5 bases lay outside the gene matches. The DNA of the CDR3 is TGTGCCAGCAGCTGGGACAGAAGGGATGAGCAGTTCTTC. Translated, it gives CASSWDRRDEQFF. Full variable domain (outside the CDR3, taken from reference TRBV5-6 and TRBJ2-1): DAGVTQSPTHLIKTRGQQVTLRCSPKSGHDTVSWYQQALGQGPQFIFQYYEEEERQRGNFPDRFSGHQFPNYSSELNVNALLLGDSALYLCASSWDRRDEQFFGPGTRLTVL.

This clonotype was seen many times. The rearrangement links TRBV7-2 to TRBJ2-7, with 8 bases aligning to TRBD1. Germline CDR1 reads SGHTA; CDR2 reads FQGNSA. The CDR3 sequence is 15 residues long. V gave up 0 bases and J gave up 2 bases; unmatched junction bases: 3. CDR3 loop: CASSLAGQATYEQYF. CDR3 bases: TGTGCCAGCAGCTTAGCGGGACAGGCAACCTACGAGCAGTACTTC.

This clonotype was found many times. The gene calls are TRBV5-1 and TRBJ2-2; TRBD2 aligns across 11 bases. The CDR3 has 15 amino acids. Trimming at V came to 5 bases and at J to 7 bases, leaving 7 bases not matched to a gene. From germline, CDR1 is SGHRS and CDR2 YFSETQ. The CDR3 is CASSPTSGTYGELFF. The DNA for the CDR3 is TGCGCCAGCAGTCCGACTAGCGGGACCTACGGGGAGCTGTTTTTT.

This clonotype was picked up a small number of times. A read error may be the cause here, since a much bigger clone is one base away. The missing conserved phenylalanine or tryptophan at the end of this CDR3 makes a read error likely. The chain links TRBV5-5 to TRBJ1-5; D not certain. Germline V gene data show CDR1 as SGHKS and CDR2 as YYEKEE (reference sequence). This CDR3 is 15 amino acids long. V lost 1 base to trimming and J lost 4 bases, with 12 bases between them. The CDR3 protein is CASSLSGIRNQPQHL. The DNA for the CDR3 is TGTGCCAGCAGCTTGAGCGGGATACGGAATCAGCCCCAGCATCTT.

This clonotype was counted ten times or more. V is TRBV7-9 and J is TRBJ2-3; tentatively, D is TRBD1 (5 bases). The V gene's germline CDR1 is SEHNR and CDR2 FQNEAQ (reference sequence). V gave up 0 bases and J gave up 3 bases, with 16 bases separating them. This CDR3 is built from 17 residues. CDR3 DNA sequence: TGTGCCAGCAGCTTAGCCGCAGCAACCCAGGGTACAGATACGCAGTATTTT. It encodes CASSLAAATQGTDTQYF.

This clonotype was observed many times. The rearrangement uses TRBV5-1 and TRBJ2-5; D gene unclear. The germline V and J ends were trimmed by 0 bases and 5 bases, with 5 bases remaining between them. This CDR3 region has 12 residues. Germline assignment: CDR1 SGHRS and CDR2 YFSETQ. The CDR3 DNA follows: TGCGCCAGCAGCTTGGAGGATGAGACCCAGTACTTC. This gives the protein CASSLEDETQYF. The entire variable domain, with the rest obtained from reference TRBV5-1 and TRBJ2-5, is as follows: KAGVTQTPRYLIKTRGQQVTLSCSPISGHRSVSWYQQTPGQGLQFLFEYFSETQRNKGNFPGRFSGRQFSNSRSEMNVSTLELGDSALYLCASSLEDETQYFGPGTRLLVL.

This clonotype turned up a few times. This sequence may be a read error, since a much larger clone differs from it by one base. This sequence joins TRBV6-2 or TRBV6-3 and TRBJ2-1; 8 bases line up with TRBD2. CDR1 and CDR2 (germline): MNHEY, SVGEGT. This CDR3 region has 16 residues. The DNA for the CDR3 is TGTGCCAGCAGTTACTTCGCGGGGGGCCATTCGAATGGGCAGTTCTTC. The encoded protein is CASSYFAGGHSNGQFF.

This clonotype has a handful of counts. CDR3 protein: CASSLDAGANTDTQYF. The CDR3 DNA is TGTGCCAGCAGCTTGGACGCGGGGGCCAACACAGATACGCAGTATTTT. This chain connects TRBV5-5 to TRBJ2-3, with D perhaps matching TRBD2 (7 bases). Germline V gene sequence: CDR1 SGHKS, CDR2 YYEKEE (reference sequence). The CDR3 spans 16 residues. The germline V and J ends were trimmed by 0 bases and 2 bases, with 13 bases remaining between them.

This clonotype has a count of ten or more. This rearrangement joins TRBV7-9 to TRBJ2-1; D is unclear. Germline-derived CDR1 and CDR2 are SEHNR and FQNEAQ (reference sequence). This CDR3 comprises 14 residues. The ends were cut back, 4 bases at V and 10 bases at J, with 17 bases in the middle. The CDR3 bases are TGTGCCAGCAGCTCAGAGGTGGGCCGGGCCGAGCAGTTCTTC. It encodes CASSSEVGRAEQFF.

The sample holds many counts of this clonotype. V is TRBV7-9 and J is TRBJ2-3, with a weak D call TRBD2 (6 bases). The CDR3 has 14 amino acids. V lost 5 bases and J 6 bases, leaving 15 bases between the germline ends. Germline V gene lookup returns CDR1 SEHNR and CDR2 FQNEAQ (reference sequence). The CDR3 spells CASSPSGGTDTQYF. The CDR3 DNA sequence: TGTGCCAGCAGCCCCTCCGGGGGAACGGATACGCAGTATTTT.

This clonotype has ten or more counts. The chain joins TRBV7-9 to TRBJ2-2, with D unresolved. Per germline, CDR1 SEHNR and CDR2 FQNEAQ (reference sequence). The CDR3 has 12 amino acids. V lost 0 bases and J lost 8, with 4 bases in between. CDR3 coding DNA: TGTGCCAGCAGCTTAGCCCAAGGGGAGCTGTTTTTT. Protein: CASSLAQGELFF.

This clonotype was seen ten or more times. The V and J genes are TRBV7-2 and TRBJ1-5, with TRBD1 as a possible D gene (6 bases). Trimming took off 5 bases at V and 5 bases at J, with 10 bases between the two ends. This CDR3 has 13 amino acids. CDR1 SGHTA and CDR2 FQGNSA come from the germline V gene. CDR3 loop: CASSVDRHQPQHF. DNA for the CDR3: TGTGCCAGCAGCGTCGACAGGCATCAGCCCCAGCATTTT. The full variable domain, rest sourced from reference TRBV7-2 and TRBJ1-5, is GAGVSQSPSNKVTEKGKDVELRCDPISGHTALYWYRQSLGQGLEFLIYFQGNSAPDKSGLPSDRFSAERTGGSVSTLTIQRTQQEDSAVYLCASSVDRHQPQHFGDGTRLSIL.

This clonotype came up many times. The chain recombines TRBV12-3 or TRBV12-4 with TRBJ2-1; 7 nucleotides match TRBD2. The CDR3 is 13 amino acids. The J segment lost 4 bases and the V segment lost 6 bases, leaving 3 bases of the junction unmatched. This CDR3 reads CASRGGGYNEQFF. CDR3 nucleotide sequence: TGTGCCAGCAGGGGGGGGGGTTACAATGAGCAGTTCTTC.

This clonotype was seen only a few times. The CDR3 is CASTHAVTGELFF. CDR3 nucleotide sequence: TGTGCCAGCACCCACGCAGTCACCGGGGAGCTGTTTTTT. The chain has TRBV6-2 or TRBV6-3 and TRBJ2-2; D is uncertain. Germline CDR1 and CDR2: MNHEY and SVGEGT. The CDR3 runs 13 residues. The V end was cut by 7 bases, the J end by 4 bases, with 10 bases between.

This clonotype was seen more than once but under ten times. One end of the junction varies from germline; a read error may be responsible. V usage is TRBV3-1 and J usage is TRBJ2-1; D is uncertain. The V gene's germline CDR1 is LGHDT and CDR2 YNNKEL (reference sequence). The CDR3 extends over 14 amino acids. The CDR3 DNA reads TGTGCCAGCACCCAAGACCCCGACTACAATGAGCAGTTCTTC. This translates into CASTQDPDYNEQFF.

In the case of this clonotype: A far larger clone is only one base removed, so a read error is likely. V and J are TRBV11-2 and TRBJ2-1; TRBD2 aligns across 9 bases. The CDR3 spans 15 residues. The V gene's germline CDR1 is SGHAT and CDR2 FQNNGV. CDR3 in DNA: TGTGCCTGCAGCCTAGCGGGGTTTGCCCTTAATGAGCAGTTCTTC. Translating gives CACSLAGFALNEQFF. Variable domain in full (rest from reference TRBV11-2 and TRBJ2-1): EAGVAQSPRYKIIEKRQSVAFWCNPISGHATLYWYQQILGQGPKLLIQFQNNGVVDDSQLPKDRFSAERLKGVDSTLKIQPAKLEDSAVYLCACSLAGFALNEQFFGPGTRLTVL.

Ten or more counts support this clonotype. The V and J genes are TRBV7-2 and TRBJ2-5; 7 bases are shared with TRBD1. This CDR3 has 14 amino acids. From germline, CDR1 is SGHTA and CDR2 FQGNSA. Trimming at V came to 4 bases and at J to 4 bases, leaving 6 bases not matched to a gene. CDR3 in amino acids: CASSYRGFSETQYF. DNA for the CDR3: TGTGCCAGCAGCTACAGGGGCTTCTCAGAGACCCAGTACTTC.

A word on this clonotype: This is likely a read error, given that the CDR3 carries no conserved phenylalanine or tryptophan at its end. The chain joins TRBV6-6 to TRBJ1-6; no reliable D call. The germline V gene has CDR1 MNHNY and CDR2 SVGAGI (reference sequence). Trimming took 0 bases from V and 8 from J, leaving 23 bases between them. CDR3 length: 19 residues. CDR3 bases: TGTGCCAGCAGTTACTCGATAGACTTTACAAAATACACCTATTCACCCCTCCACTCT. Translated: CASSYSIDFTKYTYSPLHS.

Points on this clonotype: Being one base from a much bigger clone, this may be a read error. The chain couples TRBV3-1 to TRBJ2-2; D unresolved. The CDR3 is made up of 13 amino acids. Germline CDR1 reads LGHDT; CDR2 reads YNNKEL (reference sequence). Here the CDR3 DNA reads TGTGTCAGCAGCCAAGCCTGGGTAGGGGAGCTGTTTTTT. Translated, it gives CVSSQAWVGELFF.

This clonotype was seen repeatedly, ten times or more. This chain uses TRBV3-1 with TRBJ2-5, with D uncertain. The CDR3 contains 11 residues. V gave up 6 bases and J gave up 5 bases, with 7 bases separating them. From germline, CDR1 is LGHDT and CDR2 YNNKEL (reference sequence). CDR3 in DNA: TGTGCCAGCAGGCGTGTGGAGACCCAGTACTTC. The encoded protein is CASRRVETQYF.

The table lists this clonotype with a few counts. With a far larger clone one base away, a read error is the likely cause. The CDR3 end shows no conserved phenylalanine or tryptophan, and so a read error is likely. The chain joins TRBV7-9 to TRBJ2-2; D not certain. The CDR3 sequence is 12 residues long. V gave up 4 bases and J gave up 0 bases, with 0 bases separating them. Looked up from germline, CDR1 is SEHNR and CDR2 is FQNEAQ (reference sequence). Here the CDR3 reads CASSSNTGELFS. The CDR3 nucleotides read TGTGCCAGCAGCTCGAACACCGGGGAGCTGTTTTCT.